The following is a TCR beta chain sequence with its context. In the authors' methods: Amplification with reference gene primers provided the estimates of nucleated cell counts. Clones were sequenced by immunoSEQ multiplex PCR, and TCRdb holds only the in-frame ones, with some missing. That table furnishes V, J and clone size, whereas the DNA furnished D and trimming. The sample consists of about 200,000 clones, around 82% of them appearing once. The data belong to a study of blood T cell repertoires in COVID-19. Across the whole study: From T cells, B-cell-depleted T cells, or PBMCs came the material, which was cDNA or gDNA.

Trimming stripped 4 bases from V and 0 bases from J, with 9 bases between. The CDR3 sequence is 14 residues long. Germline lookup yields CDR1 MDHEN and CDR2 SYDVKM. Living in about two dozen US areas, the participants were between roughly 18 and 95 years of age. Participant-given clinical history determined each cohort assignment. The receptor comes from a middle-aged man who had recovered from COVID-19. Specimen: PBMCs or T cells enriched from blood (not recorded which). The chain is built from TRBV28 and TRBJ2-5; D may be TRBD1 (6 bases). The CDR3: CASSSGQNQETQYF. The CDR3 nucleotides are TGTGCCAGCAGTTCCGGACAGAACCAAGAGACCCAGTACTTC. Complete variable domain (other parts from reference TRBV28 and TRBJ2-5): DVKVTQSSRYLVKRTGEKVFLECVQDMDHENMFWYRQDPGLGLRLIYFSYDVKMKEKGDIPEGYSVSREKKERFSLILESASTNQTSMYLCASSSGQNQETQYFGPGTRLLVL.